This T cell receptor (beta chain) was identified during a study of blood T cell repertoires in COVID-19. The CDR3 is 15 residues long. The germline V gene has CDR1 SGHRS and CDR2 YFSETQ. The ends lost 4 bases at V and 0 bases at J; junction bases unmatched: 7. Clones were read by immunoSEQ multiplex PCR, and TCRdb kept only the in-frame ones, dropping some. The profile covers some 500,000 clones, with around nine tenths appearing a single time and 7.5% to 9.5% taken by the ten largest. The sample consisted of peripheral blood. The source is a woman aged 45-59 years with COVID-19, enrolled during active disease. This chain links TRBV5-1 with TRBJ2-7; 7 bases are a match to TRBD2. The CDR3 here is CASSPTRGNSYEQYF. Written as DNA, the CDR3 is TGCGCCAGCAGCCCGACGCGGGGGAACTCCTACGAGCAGTACTTC.